The table lists the clone carrying this T cell receptor beta chain with a count of one. These data originate in a study of blood T cell repertoires in COVID-19. Study context: Acute-phase and convalescent COVID-19 samples originated in the United States, Italy and Spain.

The CDR3 loop spans 13 amino acids. The germline gives CDR1 KGHSH, CDR2 LQKENI. Trimming pared 3 bases from V and 2 bases from J, leaving 7 bases between. Sequenced by immunoSEQ multiplex PCR; TCRdb stores in-frame clones only, minus some. The sample records 110,000 to 150,000 clones, approximately 80% being singletons. The chain carries TRBV18 and TRBJ1-1; no clear D gene. The sequenced sample was peripheral blood. The sequence was collected from a human donor in a cohort sampled during active COVID-19. The CDR3 sequence: CASSPAVNTEAFF. The DNA for the CDR3 is TGTGCCAGCTCACCGGCAGTTAACACTGAAGCTTTCTTT.